Presented here are 31 T cell receptor beta chains from one specimen sequenced in a study of regulatory T cells in long-lasting Graves disease (dated by TCRdb to 2020 to 2022). Library construction relied on multiplex PCR. Sequenced using an Illumina HiSeq 4000. iRepertoire HTBI primers and Arm-PCR amplification of CDR3 regions were used to construct TCR beta libraries. The public reads were reprocessed in TCRdb via fastp at Q25 and MiXCR, keeping in-frame beta chains. Rows with one shared CDR3 protein collapse into an entry with the most common genes and DNA. The sample includes about 660,000 distinct CDR3 sequences, with 25% to 35% observed a single time. 42% of the sample goes to the ten largest clones. This specimen's time point label, per the study, means: persistent/refractory GD, antithyroid drugs over 5 years with positive TRAb. For both TCR sequencing and RNA sequencing, RNA was extracted from PBMCs using TRIzol.

Here the sequenced sample was peripheral blood mononuclear cells (PBMCs), taken when the disease was refractory, from a patient treated with antithyroid drugs. The receptor source for this set is a female donor with Graves disease.

This clonotype was seen a handful of times. The chain joins TRBV30 to TRBJ1-2; weak D call: TRBD1 (6 bases). Germline V gives CDR1 GTSNPN, CDR2 SVGIG (reference sequence). The germline V and J ends were trimmed by 1 base and 7 bases, with 10 bases remaining between them. The CDR3 extends over 12 amino acids. CDR3 amino acids: CAWSAQGPGYTF. The CDR3 DNA follows: TGTGCCTGGAGTGCACAGGGACCTGGCTACACCTTC.

The rearrangement uses TRBV5-1 and TRBJ1-1; no firm D call. The germline gives CDR1 SGHRS, CDR2 YFSETQ. V lost 1 base, J lost 5 bases, and 9 bases lay in between. The CDR3 length is 13 residues. The CDR3 DNA sequence: TGCGCCAGCAGCTTGATCCCCGGGACTGAAGCTTTCTTT. It is translated as CASSLIPGTEAFF.

Turning to this clonotype: At one end the junction does not follow the germline gene, possibly because of a read error. The chain couples TRBV4-1 to TRBJ1-1, with D possibly TRBD1 on 5 matching bases. CDR1 is MGHRA, CDR2 YSYEKL, per germline. The CDR3 runs to 10 residues. The CDR3 sequence is CASSHRDLLF. Written as DNA, the CDR3 is TGCGCCAGCAGCCACCGGGACCTCCTTTTT.

The V gene is TRBV5-6, the J gene TRBJ1-1, with 7 bases aligning to TRBD1. Germline V gene data show CDR1 as SGHDT and CDR2 as YYEEEE. Germline trimming cut 3 bases from V and 5 bases from J; bases unmatched to any gene: 7. This CDR3 is 14 amino acids long. Written as DNA, the CDR3 is TGTGCCAGCAGCTGGGTCGACAGGGCGACTGAAGCTTTCTTT. This encodes CASSWVDRATEAFF.

This clonotype was seen many times. This chain uses TRBV11-3 with TRBJ2-2; 10 bases line up with TRBD2. The V gene's germline CDR1 is SGHNT and CDR2 YENEEA. The length of the CDR3 is 15 residues. The V and J ends lost 6 bases and 2 bases, in that order; junction bases with no gene match: 3. The CDR3 spells CASSGTSDNTGELFF. The CDR3 DNA follows: TGTGCCAGCAGTGGGACTAGCGATAACACCGGGGAGCTGTTTTTT. The full variable domain, its missing parts supplied by reference TRBV11-3 and TRBJ2-2, is EAGVVQSPRYKIIEKKQPVAFWCNPISGHNTLYWYLQNLGQGPELLIRYENEEAVDDSQLPKDRFSAERLKGVDSTLKIQPAELGDSAVYLCASSGTSDNTGELFFGEGSRLTVL.

This chain joins TRBV28 and TRBJ1-1; D is perhaps TRBD1 (6 bases). The CDR3 has 17 amino acids. Per the germline V gene, CDR1 is MDHEN and CDR2 is SYDVKM. Trimming stripped 5 bases from V and 1 base from J, with 20 bases between. CDR3 nucleotides: TGTGCCAGCAGTCCGATCGGGGGGCGACTGGAGAACACTGAAGCTTTCTTT. It yields the protein CASSPIGGRLENTEAFF.

This clonotype was seen at least ten times. This chain connects TRBV28 to TRBJ1-5; D not resolved. The V gene's germline CDR1 is MDHEN and CDR2 SYDVKM. The V end was cut by 6 bases, the J end by 1 base, with 13 bases between. The CDR3 is 15 residues long. The CDR3 sequence: CASRQRAMSNQPQHF. CDR3 coding DNA: TGTGCCAGCAGACAGAGGGCGATGAGCAATCAGCCCCAGCATTTT.

The chain couples TRBV6-1 to TRBJ1-5; 8 bases fit TRBD1. Trimming cost V 6 bases and J 2 bases; bases outside gene matches: 6. This CDR3 has 15 amino acids. Germline V gene data show CDR1 as MNHNS and CDR2 as SASEGT. For the CDR3, the DNA is TGTGCCAGCAGAACGGACAGGGTAGGCAATCAGCCCCAGCATTTT. This codes for CASRTDRVGNQPQHF.

The CDR3 is CASGGRTGNEKLFF. DNA for the CDR3: TGTGCCAGCGGAGGCCGGACAGGGAATGAAAAACTGTTTTTT. This rearrangement joins TRBV12-3 or TRBV12-4 to TRBJ1-4; 8 bases align to TRBD1. CDR3 length: 14 amino acids. V lost 8 bases and J lost 5; bases outside the gene matches: 7.

This clonotype turned up a few times. For the CDR3, the DNA is TGCGCCAGCAGCTTGGTAGGAGGAGGGGATCTCACTGAAGCTTTCTTT. Encoded protein: CASSLVGGGDLTEAFF. The chain links TRBV5-1 to TRBJ1-1, with D possibly being TRBD1 (5 bases). The CDR3 has 16 amino acids. Germline assignment: CDR1 SGHRS and CDR2 YFSETQ. Trimming cost V 0 bases and J 4 bases, with 16 bases left between them. Full variable domain (missing parts from reference TRBV5-1 and TRBJ1-1): KAGVTQTPRYLIKTRGQQVTLSCSPISGHRSVSWYQQTPGQGLQFLFEYFSETQRNKGNFPGRFSGRQFSNSRSEMNVSTLELGDSALYLCASSLVGGGDLTEAFFGQGTRLTVV.

This clonotype was counted a few times. V usage is TRBV11-2 and J usage is TRBJ2-1; D ambiguous. CDR3 length equals 15 residues. Germline CDR1 is SGHAT and CDR2 is FQNNGV. The V gene lost 8 bases and the J gene lost 0 bases, with 14 bases spanning the gap. The CDR3 nucleotides read TGTGCCAGCCAAAAGCAGCCAAGCTCCTACAATGAGCAGTTCTTC. It yields the protein CASQKQPSSYNEQFF.

The chain recombines TRBV27 with TRBJ1-5; no clear D. The CDR3 loop spans 13 amino acids. CDR1 MNHEY and CDR2 SMNVEV come from the germline V gene (reference sequence). The ends were cut back, 3 bases at V and 8 bases at J, with 11 bases in the middle. Here the CDR3 reads CASSFGEGKPQHF. CDR3 in DNA: TGTGCCAGCAGTTTCGGGGAAGGAAAGCCCCAGCATTTT.

The V gene is TRBV6-2 or TRBV6-3, the J gene TRBJ2-2; 7 bases match TRBD1. V gave up 5 bases and J gave up 4 bases; unmatched junction bases: 7. CDR3 size: 15 residues. The germline gives CDR1 MNHEY, CDR2 SVGEGT. As DNA, the CDR3 is TGTGCCAGCAGTGCAGCGACAGGGTTCACCGGGGAGCTGTTTTTT. Protein product: CASSAATGFTGELFF.

V is TRBV10-1 and J is TRBJ2-5; TRBD2 is a possible D gene (6 bases). From germline, CDR1 is WNHNN and CDR2 SYGVQD (reference sequence). The CDR3 has 15 amino acids. The V gene lost 5 bases and the J gene lost 5 bases, with 18 bases spanning the gap. The CDR3 region has the DNA TGCGCCAGCAGTTCGGACTCATACGGAGGGGAGACCCAGTACTTC. Translation gives CASSSDSYGGETQYF.

The chain couples TRBV20-1 to TRBJ2-7; D unclear. The germline V gene encodes CDR1 DFQATT and CDR2 SNEGSKA (reference sequence). This CDR3 comprises 13 residues. Deletions cut 0 bases from V and 2 bases from J, with 8 bases between. The CDR3 region has the DNA TGCAGTGCTAGAGATGTCGTTGCCTACGAGCAGTACTTC. This sequence encodes CSARDVVAYEQYF.

This clonotype showed up many times. The CDR3 DNA is TGTGCCAGCAGCCCCCGAGGGTTCCGCTCCTACGAGCAGTACTTC. Protein product: CASSPRGFRSYEQYF. The V call is TRBV11-2, the J call TRBJ2-7; D perhaps matches TRBD2 (5 bases). The CDR3 has 15 residues. Trimming left V 5 bases short and J 0 bases short, with 14 bases between. CDR1 is SGHAT and CDR2 is FQNNGV in the germline V gene.

This clonotype has only a few counts. This rearrangement joins TRBV27 to TRBJ1-2, with 9 bases lining up with TRBD1. The CDR3 extends over 15 amino acids. The trim removed 0 bases at V and 6 bases at J, leaving 5 bases unmatched. Germline lookup yields CDR1 MNHEY and CDR2 SMNVEV (reference sequence). As DNA, the CDR3 is TGTGCCAGCAGTTTATCTACAGGGGGCGGGGATGGCTACACCTTC. It translates to CASSLSTGGGDGYTF.

The rearrangement uses TRBV20-1 and TRBJ1-1; no clear D gene. The V gene lost 3 bases and the J gene lost 0 bases, with 14 bases spanning the gap. The CDR3 sequence is 15 residues long. Germline lookup yields CDR1 DFQATT and CDR2 SNEGSKA (reference sequence). CDR3 DNA sequence: TGCAGTGCTAGGTCGATCAGTTATTTGAACACTGAAGCTTTCTTT. As protein: CSARSISYLNTEAFF.

This clonotype appeared a few times. In DNA, the CDR3 is TGTGCCAGCAGCCCCGGGTCCAGGGCAAGTGAAAAACTGTTTTTT. This gives the protein CASSPGSRASEKLFF. The rearrangement links TRBV7-2 to TRBJ1-4; D is possibly TRBD1 (5 bases). The CDR3 has 15 amino acids. Trimming removed 5 bases from V and 7 bases from J, with 17 bases in between. The germline gives CDR1 SGHTA, CDR2 FQGNSA.

J is TRBJ1-2 and V is TRBV25-1; unclear D gene. This CDR3 has 10 residues. V was clipped by 7 bases and J by 6 bases, with 6 bases between them. The V gene's germline CDR1 is MGHDK and CDR2 SYGVNS. The CDR3 DNA reads TGTGCCAGCAACGGGAATGGCTACACCTTC. The encoded protein is CASNGNGYTF.

The J gene is TRBJ1-1, the V gene TRBV11-2; perhaps TRBD1 as D (5 bases). V gave up 5 bases and J gave up 1 base, with 20 bases separating them. CDR1 is SGHAT, CDR2 FQNNGV, per germline. The CDR3 is 17 residues long. CDR3 region: CASSNKLTGARNTEAFF. The CDR3 DNA reads TGTGCCAGCAGCAATAAGCTCACAGGCGCAAGGAACACTGAAGCTTTCTTT. The whole variable domain, remainder taken from reference TRBV11-2 and TRBJ1-1, is EAGVAQSPRYKIIEKRQSVAFWCNPISGHATLYWYQQILGQGPKLLIQFQNNGVVDDSQLPKDRFSAERLKGVDSTLKIQPAKLEDSAVYLCASSNKLTGARNTEAFFGQGTRLTVV.

This clonotype was seen a handful of times. The chain employs TRBV4-1 and TRBJ2-6; TRBD1 aligns across 7 bases. This CDR3 spans 17 amino acids. Germline CDR1 and CDR2: MGHRA and YSYEKL. V shed 0 bases, J shed 0 bases, and the junction held 2 bases outside the gene matches. This CDR3 is CASSQEGQRSGANVLTF. The CDR3 bases are TGCGCCAGCAGCCAAGAGGGACAGCGCTCTGGGGCCAACGTCCTGACTTTC.

This chain uses TRBV20-1 with TRBJ1-6; maybe TRBD1 (6 bases). V was clipped by 0 bases and J by 8 bases, with 11 bases between them. The CDR3 contains 14 residues. Germline CDR1 DFQATT, CDR2 SNEGSKA (reference sequence). The CDR3 loop is CSARDGGGDSPLHF. DNA of the CDR3: TGCAGTGCTAGAGATGGAGGGGGAGATTCACCCCTCCACTTT.

In its sample, this clonotype was seen a few times. This rearrangement joins TRBV3-1 to TRBJ1-2; D not resolved. V shed 3 bases and J shed 8 bases, with 16 bases lying between them. This CDR3 has 14 amino acids. Germline V CDR1 and CDR2: LGHDT, YNNKEL (reference sequence). The CDR3 region is CASSHGPEAFGYTF. CDR3 in DNA: TGTGCCAGCAGCCACGGGCCCGAAGCCTTCGGCTACACCTTC.

The chain is built from TRBV4-1 and TRBJ1-2; a weak D match, TRBD1 (5 bases). Germline V gives CDR1 MGHRA, CDR2 YSYEKL. V was pared by 2 bases and J by 7 bases, with 11 bases between. The CDR3 is made up of 13 amino acids. DNA for the CDR3: TGCGCCAGCAGCCAACAGGGAGTGGTTGGCTACACCTTC. This translates into CASSQQGVVGYTF.

Of note for this clonotype: No conserved phenylalanine or tryptophan ends this CDR3, so it is likely a read error. The CDR3 coding sequence is TGCGCCAGCAGCTTGGTCACAGGGACCATGAACACTGAAGCTTTCCTT. Translation: CASSLVTGTMNTEAFL. The rearrangement links TRBV5-1 to TRBJ1-1, with D perhaps TRBD1 (6 bases). CDR1 is SGHRS and CDR2 is YFSETQ in the germline V gene. CDR3 length equals 16 residues. V was shortened by 0 bases and J by 0 bases, with 12 bases between the two germline ends.

The chain carries TRBV7-9 and TRBJ1-2, with D possibly TRBD1 on 6 matching bases. In germline, CDR1 is SEHNR, CDR2 FQNEAQ (reference sequence). This CDR3 is 12 amino acids long. V was shortened by 3 bases and J by 6 bases, with 8 bases between the two germline ends. The CDR3 sequence: CASSFDRNGYTF. CDR3 in DNA: TGTGCCAGCAGCTTCGACAGGAATGGCTACACCTTC.

This clonotype was picked up many times. The gene calls are TRBV12-3 or TRBV12-4 and TRBJ1-2; D remains ambiguous. V was cut by 0 bases and J by 0 bases, with 8 bases left in between. The CDR3 is 15 residues long. The CDR3 coding sequence is TGTGCCAGCAGTTTAGCCCGAGGGTCTAACTATGGCTACACCTTC. This codes for CASSLARGSNYGYTF.

The gene calls are TRBV3-1 and TRBJ2-5; TRBD1 agrees at 7 bases. Per germline, CDR1 LGHDT and CDR2 YNNKEL (reference sequence). J was trimmed by 2 bases and V by 4 bases; bases with no gene match: 16. The CDR3 contains 18 residues. The CDR3 sequence: CASSLRGRGRWRQETQYF. As DNA, the CDR3 is TGTGCCAGCAGCCTCAGGGGAAGGGGGCGTTGGAGGCAAGAGACCCAGTACTTC.

J is TRBJ2-7 and V is TRBV6-2 or TRBV6-3, with 9 bases lining up with TRBD2. V trimming: 5 bases; J trimming: 6 bases; junction bases outside the gene matches: 5. The CDR3 length is 13 residues. The germline gives CDR1 MNHEY, CDR2 SVGEGT. The CDR3 spells CASSTGLASEQYF. CDR3 coding DNA: TGTGCCAGCAGTACGGGACTAGCCTCCGAGCAGTACTTC.

The chain has TRBV5-1 and TRBJ1-5; no clear D gene. V gave up 0 bases and J gave up 3 bases, with 10 bases separating them. The CDR3 is 15 residues long. CDR1 is SGHRS and CDR2 is YFSETQ in the germline V gene. CDR3 in DNA: TGCGCCAGCAGCTTGGGTGGACGGATCAATCAGCCCCAGCATTTT. This translates into CASSLGGRINQPQHF. Full variable domain (missing parts from reference TRBV5-1 and TRBJ1-5): KAGVTQTPRYLIKTRGQQVTLSCSPISGHRSVSWYQQTPGQGLQFLFEYFSETQRNKGNFPGRFSGRQFSNSRSEMNVSTLELGDSALYLCASSLGGRINQPQHFGDGTRLSIL.